The 23 T cell receptor beta chains below come from one sample, sequenced in a study of OX40 agonist ivuxolimab in advanced cancers. Libraries were prepared by immunoSEQ multiplex PCR; TCRdb keeps only in-frame clonotypes and omits some of them. Of around 20,000 clones in the sample, about two thirds were seen once. The sequenced sample was CD4+ or CD8+ T cells sorted from blood, obtained in a trial of the OX40 agonist ivuxolimab. These receptors were obtained from an adult with an advanced solid tumor such as melanoma, head and neck, liver or kidney cancer.

The gene calls are TRBV6-6 and TRBJ1-4, with D uncertain. The CDR3 is made up of 16 amino acids. V was pared by 3 bases and J by 4 bases, with 15 bases between. Germline assignment: CDR1 MNHNY and CDR2 SVGAGI (reference sequence). CDR3 residues: CASSYSLTAYNEKLFF. CDR3 bases: TGTGCCAGCAGTTATTCGTTGACGGCTTATAATGAAAAACTGTTTTTT.

This clone was detected only a few times. The CDR3 loop is CASSPTGARLETQYF. CDR3 DNA sequence: TGTGCCAGCAGTCCCACAGGGGCGCGTTTGGAGACCCAGTACTTC. V is TRBV27 and J is TRBJ2-5; TRBD1 matches at 7 bases. V shed 5 bases and J 5 bases; nucleotides not matched to a gene: 11. The CDR3 extends over 15 amino acids. CDR1 and CDR2 (germline): MNHEY, SMNVEV (reference sequence).

This clone has only one observation. V usage is TRBV6-6 and J usage is TRBJ1-1; D is possibly TRBD1 (5 bases). The germline V and J ends were trimmed by 3 bases and 3 bases, with 14 bases remaining between them. The CDR3 is 15 residues long. Germline CDR1 reads MNHNY; CDR2 reads SVGAGI (reference sequence). The CDR3 sequence: CASSYLDRKHTEAFF. In DNA, the CDR3 is TGTGCCAGCAGTTATTTAGACAGAAAGCACACTGAAGCTTTCTTT.

The chain combines TRBV6-5 with TRBJ2-2; TRBD1 matches 8 bases. CDR1 is MNHEY and CDR2 is SVGAGI in the germline V gene. This CDR3 is built from 14 residues. Losses at the gene ends were 6 bases for V and 8 bases for J; bases not matched to a gene: 8. This chain's CDR3 is CASSRRQGAGELFF. The CDR3 region has the DNA TGTGCCAGCAGCCGAAGGCAGGGGGCTGGGGAGCTGTTTTTT.

As regards this clone: In the same sample, other DNA sequences code for this CDR3. The J gene is TRBJ2-2, the V gene TRBV7-9; D gene ambiguous. CDR3 length equals 12 residues. The germline V gene encodes CDR1 SEHNR and CDR2 FQNEAQ (reference sequence). V lost 1 base and J lost 3, with 0 bases in between. In DNA form, the CDR3 reads TGTGCCAGCAGCTTAGACACCGGGGAGCTGTTTTTT. It specifies CASSLDTGELFF.

For this clone: Within the sample, other DNA sequences also encode this same CDR3. The chain is built from TRBV7-6 and TRBJ2-3; D may match TRBD1 or TRBD2 (6 bases each). The germline CDR1 and CDR2 sequences are SGHVS and FNYEAQ. Trimming left V 1 base short and J 6 bases short, with 17 bases between. The CDR3 runs 16 residues. The CDR3: CASSLVGGRYADTQYF. CDR3 bases: TGTGCCAGCAGCTTAGTAGGGGGGCGCTACGCGGATACGCAGTATTTT.

CDR3 sequence: CSVELLAGRSYEQYF. CDR3 nucleotide sequence: TGCAGCGTTGAATTACTAGCGGGACGCTCCTACGAGCAGTACTTC. The rearrangement uses TRBV29-1 and TRBJ2-7, with 10 bases matching TRBD2. This CDR3 region has 15 residues. Germline assignment: CDR1 SQVTM and CDR2 ANQGSEA. With 2 bases clipped from V and 0 bases from J, the junction kept 4 bases outside the gene matches.

The chain uses TRBV28 and TRBJ2-1, with D hard to call. The CDR3 consists of 11 residues. CDR1 is MDHEN, CDR2 SYDVKM, per germline. V lost 3 bases to trimming and J lost 9 bases, with 6 bases between them. CDR3 in amino acids: CASSFVSEQFF. For the CDR3, the DNA is TGTGCCAGCAGTTTCGTCAGTGAGCAGTTCTTC.

The CDR3 is CASRNRGNTEAFF. CDR3 nucleotides: TGTGCCAGCAGGAACAGGGGGAACACTGAAGCTTTCTTT. The rearrangement links TRBV2 to TRBJ1-1, with 7 bases identical to TRBD1. CDR1 is SNHLY and CDR2 is FYNNEI in the germline V gene. V was clipped by 6 bases and J by 1 base; unmatched bases: 2. The CDR3 is 13 residues long.

The chain links TRBV7-2 to TRBJ2-7; no firm D call. V was clipped by 5 bases and J by 2 bases, with 10 bases between them. The CDR3 spans 13 residues. CDR1 is SGHTA, CDR2 FQGNSA, per germline. CDR3 DNA: TGTGCCAGCAGCCCATCTGGAACCTACGAGCAGTACTTC. Its translation is CASSPSGTYEQYF.

The chain employs TRBV6-6 and TRBJ2-1; maybe TRBD2 (6 bases). The CDR3 loop spans 14 amino acids. Germline loops: CDR1 MNHNY, CDR2 SVGAGI (reference sequence). Trimming removed 5 bases from V and 0 bases from J, with 8 bases in between. The DNA for the CDR3 is TGTGCCAGCAGTCCGGGACTCTCCTACAATGAGCAGTTCTTC. It encodes CASSPGLSYNEQFF.

V usage is TRBV7-9 and J usage is TRBJ2-1; D uncertain. V lost 9 bases to trimming and J lost 3 bases, with 6 bases between them. Germline V lookup: CDR1 SEHNR, CDR2 FQNEAQ (reference sequence). This CDR3 comprises 11 residues. This CDR3 is CASELYNEQFF. The DNA of the CDR3 is TGTGCCAGTGAGCTCTACAATGAGCAGTTCTTC.

The chain carries TRBV28 and TRBJ1-2; TRBD1 might be the D (6 bases). The CDR3 spans 13 residues. The V and J ends lost 3 bases and 4 bases respectively, with 9 bases between them. Germline CDR1 and CDR2: MDHEN and SYDVKM. CDR3 nucleotides: TGTGCCAGCAGTTTCGGGACAAGCTATGGCTACACCTTC. As protein: CASSFGTSYGYTF.

This clone appeared a few times. The chain employs TRBV4-3 and TRBJ1-5, with a possible D match to TRBD1 (5 bases). Trimming cost V 0 bases and J 1 base, with 7 bases left between them. The germline CDR1 and CDR2 sequences are LGHNA and YSLEER. The CDR3 loop spans 15 amino acids. Here the CDR3 reads CASSQDRDSNQPQHF. The CDR3 DNA is TGCGCCAGCAGCCAAGACCGGGACAGCAATCAGCCCCAGCATTTT.

V and J are TRBV28 and TRBJ1-2; tentative D call: TRBD1 (6 bases). Trimming shortened V by 7 bases and J by 8 bases, and 14 bases separated the two germline ends. In germline, CDR1 is MDHEN, CDR2 SYDVKM. This CDR3 comprises 12 residues. For the CDR3, the DNA is TGTGCCAGCACCCAACAGGGTGGCGGCTACACCTTC. Protein sequence: CASTQQGGGYTF.

The V and J genes are TRBV19 and TRBJ1-5; a weak D match, TRBD1 (5 bases). The CDR3 spans 15 residues. The germline gives CDR1 LNHDA, CDR2 SQIVND (reference sequence). V gave up 10 bases and J gave up 4 bases, with 20 bases separating them. CDR3: CATQPLLGGNQPQHF. The CDR3 nucleotides are TGTGCCACCCAACCTCTATTGGGGGGAAATCAGCCCCAGCATTTT.

Here the CDR3 DNA reads TGTGCCATCAGTGAGTCCCCGTCCAGGCGAGAGACCCAGTACTTC. Residues: CAISESPSRRETQYF. This chain uses TRBV10-3 with TRBJ2-5; D call uncertain. There are 15 residues in the CDR3. In germline, CDR1 is ENHRY, CDR2 SYGVKD. Trimming cost V 0 bases and J 4 bases, with 12 bases left between them.

This sequence joins TRBV29-1 and TRBJ2-7, with D possibly matching TRBD1 (6 bases). The germline V and J ends were trimmed by 6 bases and 0 bases, with 15 bases remaining between them. Germline V CDR1 and CDR2: SQVTM, ANQGSEA. The CDR3 loop spans 14 amino acids. Here the CDR3 reads CSVEDSLGSYEQYF. CDR3 sequence (DNA): TGCAGCGTGGAGGACAGCCTGGGCTCCTACGAGCAGTACTTC.

This clone was seen just once. This sequence joins TRBV9 and TRBJ2-1; perhaps D is TRBD1 or TRBD2 (6 bases each). V was trimmed by 0 bases and J by 2 bases, leaving 18 bases between them. CDR1 and CDR2 from the germline V gene are SGDLS and YYNGEE. The CDR3 has 18 amino acids. CDR3 DNA sequence: TGTGCCAGCAGCGTAGAGGGGGGCGGACCAGGCCCCTACAATGAGCAGTTCTTC. This gives the protein CASSVEGGGPGPYNEQFF. Full variable domain (rest looked up from reference TRBV9 and TRBJ2-1): DSGVTQTPKHLITATGQRVTLRCSPRSGDLSVYWYQQSLDQGLQFLIQYYNGEERAKGNILERFSAQQFPDLHSELNLSSLELGDSALYFCASSVEGGGPGPYNEQFFGPGTRLTVL.

The chain uses TRBV7-9 and TRBJ1-2; D is possibly TRBD1 (5 bases). The CDR3 extends over 15 amino acids. The germline gives CDR1 SEHNR, CDR2 FQNEAQ (reference sequence). Trimming removed 0 bases at V and 0 bases at J, with 8 bases between. The CDR3 bases are TGTGCCAGCAGCTTAGCGCGGGGGGCTAACTATGGCTACACCTTC. Protein: CASSLARGANYGYTF.

This rearrangement joins TRBV9 to TRBJ2-1; 7 bases line up with TRBD2. Germline CDR1 SGDLS, CDR2 YYNGEE. The CDR3 loop spans 16 amino acids. Trimming took 4 bases from V and 4 from J; bases not matched to a gene: 11. Here the CDR3 DNA reads TGTGCCAGCAGCAAATCGGGCCTAGCGGCTTACAATGAGCAGTTCTTC. It encodes CASSKSGLAAYNEQFF.

V is TRBV7-9 and J is TRBJ2-2; D unclear. CDR3 size: 16 residues. V was pared by 10 bases and J by 1 base, with 19 bases between. From germline, CDR1 is SEHNR and CDR2 FQNEAQ (reference sequence). CDR3 sequence (DNA): TGTGCCACCAACGGCGCAGTCGGATTGAACACCGGGGAGCTGTTTTTT. It yields the protein CATNGAVGLNTGELFF.

V and J are TRBV5-6 and TRBJ2-3; 9 positions agree with TRBD2. Germline V gene sequence: CDR1 SGHDT, CDR2 YYEEEE. The CDR3 sequence is 16 residues long. V shed 0 bases, J shed 6 bases, and the junction held 8 bases outside the gene matches. The chain's CDR3 is CASSLGAGTSKDTQYF. The CDR3 region has the DNA TGTGCCAGCAGCTTGGGGGCCGGGACTAGCAAGGATACGCAGTATTTT.